The rows below give T cell receptor beta chains drawn from one sample of a study of resident and recirculating memory T cells in vitiligo. TCRdb's table, derived via immunoSEQ multiplex PCR, lists solely in-frame clones and lacks some. The sample gives 75,000 to 85,000 clones, 92% of which show up once; more than 5% is in the top ten. Sample: blood. The receptor source for this set is a male donor with vitiligo. Both conserved end residues are part of each CDR3. D genes are given only for firm matches. Where a row states a size, it is once, few, many or the class of an expanded clone; other rows omit it.

TRBD2	TRBV2	TRBJ2-1	15	.	CASSEGLANYNEQFF	TGTGCCAGCAGTGAGGGACTAGCGAACTACAATGAGCAGTTCTTC
.	TRBV19	TRBJ2-7	11	once	CAFRAGTSPYF	TGTGCCTTTCGAGCCGGGACTTCCCCTTACTTC
.	TRBV18	TRBJ1-2	15	.	CASSPLPDTVYGYTF	TGTGCCAGCTCACCCCTTCCCGACACAGTCTATGGCTACACCTTC
TRBD2	TRBV7-8	TRBJ2-3	13	.	CASTRDYTDTQYF	TGTGCCAGCACCAGGGACTACACAGATACGCAGTATTTT
.	TRBV6-5	TRBJ1-2	11	.	CASSQGVGYTF	TGTGCCAGCAGTCAAGGAGTCGGCTACACCTTC
TRBD1	TRBV7-9	TRBJ2-7	16	once	CASSLAPQGLGYEQYF	TGTGCCAGCAGCTTAGCTCCACAGGGGCTCGGGTACGAGCAGTACTTC
TRBD1	TRBV7-8	TRBJ1-1	16	once	CASSSSGTGVDTEAFF	TGTGCCAGCAGCTCTTCAGGGACAGGGGTCGACACTGAAGCTTTCTTT
TRBD2	TRBV6-5	TRBJ2-7	13	.	CASGTPGLAGGHF	TGTGCCAGCGGGACCCCGGGACTAGCGGGAGGTCACTTC
.	TRBV2	TRBJ1-2	11	few	CASSSLNGYTF	TGTGCCAGCAGCTCTCTAAATGGCTACACCTTC
.	TRBV4-2	TRBJ1-5	18	.	CASSQGRNRAYSNQPQHF	TGTGCCAGCAGCCAAGGGAGGAACAGGGCGTATAGCAATCAGCCCCAGCATTTT
.	TRBV20-1	TRBJ2-3	10	.	CSARTDTQYF	TGCAGTGCTCGTACAGATACGCAGTATTTT
TRBD1	TRBV19	TRBJ2-7	15	.	CASRDRRGTPYEQYF	TGTGCCAGTAGAGACCGCAGGGGGACCCCCTACGAGCAGTACTTC
.	TRBV4-1	TRBJ1-2	14	.	CASSPPGVDNGYTF	TGCGCCAGCAGCCCCCCGGGTGTTGATAATGGCTACACCTTC
.	TRBV6-5	TRBJ2-1	16	.	CASSSTTRPTYNEQFF	TGTGCCAGCAGTTCCACAACTAGGCCAACCTACAATGAGCAGTTCTTC
.	TRBV6-5	TRBJ2-7	15	.	CASSPVTGQIYEQYF	TGTGCCAGCAGTCCAGTCACGGGACAAATCTACGAGCAGTACTTC
.	TRBV7-3	TRBJ1-2	14	.	CASSLTRVSGGYTF	TGTGCCAGCAGCTTAACGAGGGTGTCAGGAGGCTACACCTTC
TRBD1	TRBV5-1	TRBJ1-1	16	once	CASSSGRGQSNTEAFF	TGCGCCAGCAGCTCAGGAAGGGGACAGTCGAACACTGAAGCTTTCTTT
TRBD2	TRBV2	TRBJ2-3	15	.	CASSEAGGGTDTQYF	TGTGCCAGCAGTGAAGCGGGGGGGGGCACAGATACGCAGTATTTT
TRBD2	TRBV4-3	TRBJ2-7	17	.	CASSQGLAEMSSYEQYF	TGCGCCAGCAGCCAAGGACTAGCGGAAATGAGCTCCTACGAGCAGTACTTC
.	TRBV6-6	TRBJ1-1	14	.	CASTAGRLNTEAFF	TGTGCCAGCACCGCAGGCCGGCTGAACACTGAAGCTTTCTTT
.	TRBV19	TRBJ2-7	13	.	CASSRPGGYEQYF	TGTGCCAGTAGTCGACCCGGGGGCTACGAGCAGTACTTC
.	TRBV28	TRBJ1-5	15	.	CASSWDRAGDQPQHF	TGTGCCAGCAGTTGGGACCGGGCAGGGGATCAGCCCCAGCATTTT
TRBD1	TRBV4-1	TRBJ1-4	20	.	CASSQARVGAGGSTNEKLFF	TGCGCCAGCAGCCAAGCAAGAGTTGGGGCAGGGGGCTCAACTAATGAAAAACTGTTTTTT
TRBD1	TRBV5-1	TRBJ2-7	15	.	CASSPGQGASYEQYF	TGCGCCAGCAGCCCTGGACAGGGGGCGTCTTACGAGCAGTACTTC
.	TRBV27	TRBJ2-5	14	.	CASSPRDFQETQYF	TGTGCCAGCAGCCCCCGGGACTTCCAAGAGACCCAGTACTTC
.	TRBV21-1	TRBJ2-3	9	.	CATSDTQYF	TGTGCCACCTCAGATACGCAGTATTTT
.	TRBV27	TRBJ2-7	16	.	CASSSYPGQRGYEQYF	TGTGCCAGCAGTTCCTACCCCGGACAGCGAGGCTACGAGCAGTACTTC
.	TRBV21-1	TRBJ1-4	15	.	CASTNPRTGAEKLFF	TGTGCCAGCACCAACCCTCGGACAGGGGCAGAAAAACTGTTTTTT
.	TRBV5-6	TRBJ2-2	13	.	CASSLVTAGELFF	TGTGCCAGCAGCTTGGTAACGGCCGGGGAGCTGTTTTTT
.	TRBV9	TRBJ2-5	17	.	CASSPRGVGTGAETQYF	TGTGCCAGCAGCCCCAGGGGGGTGGGGACCGGGGCGGAGACCCAGTACTTC
.	TRBV18	TRBJ2-7	14	once	CASSVGGELYEQYF	TGTGCCAGCTCTGTCGGCGGGGAGCTCTACGAGCAGTACTTC
TRBD1	TRBV5-6	TRBJ1-2	17	.	CASSLTAGTGVGYGYTF	TGTGCCAGCAGCTTAACAGCCGGGACAGGGGTAGGCTATGGCTACACCTTC
.	TRBV5-3	TRBJ1-5	17	.	CARSRGGTPGDNQPQHF	TGTGCCAGAAGCCGGGGGGGGACTCCCGGGGACAATCAGCCCCAGCATTTT
TRBD1	TRBV6-5	TRBJ2-5	14	.	CASSSGTEEETQYF	TGTGCCAGCAGTTCCGGGACAGAAGAAGAGACCCAGTACTTC
.	TRBV27	TRBJ1-5	12	once	CASGGTHQPQHF	TGTGCCAGCGGGGGGACCCATCAGCCCCAGCATTTT
TRBD2	TRBV4-2	TRBJ2-7	16	once	CASSQAEASGTYEQYF	TGTGCCAGCAGCCAAGCGGAGGCTAGCGGAACCTACGAGCAGTACTTC
.	TRBV21-1	TRBJ2-5	17	.	CASSKALLAGVGETQYF	TGTGCCAGCAGCAAAGCGCTGCTAGCGGGAGTCGGAGAGACCCAGTACTTC
.	TRBV19	TRBJ2-1	15	.	CASSILGHRFNEQFF	TGTGCCAGTAGTATATTGGGACACCGTTTCAATGAGCAGTTCTTC
TRBD2	TRBV5-1	TRBJ2-1	16	.	CASSPGLAGGRNEQFF	TGCGCCAGCAGCCCGGGACTAGCGGGAGGTCGGAATGAGCAGTTCTTC
TRBD2	TRBV9	TRBJ2-5	15	.	CASSVGGSGGETQYF	TGTGCCAGCAGCGTAGGCGGGAGTGGGGGAGAGACCCAGTACTTC
.	TRBV5-8	TRBJ2-5	14	.	CASSGVGVGETQYF	TGTGCCAGCAGCGGCGTAGGGGTGGGAGAGACCCAGTACTTC
.	TRBV11-2	TRBJ2-1	14	.	CASSRPEAGDEQFF	TGTGCCAGCAGCAGGCCCGAGGCGGGCGATGAGCAGTTCTTC
.	TRBV10-1	TRBJ1-1	14	.	CASSESRGNTEAFF	TGCGCCAGCAGTGAATCCAGGGGGAACACTGAAGCTTTCTTT
TRBD2	TRBV5-4	TRBJ2-7	13	.	CASSGTSGGVEYF	TGTGCCAGCAGCGGGACTAGCGGAGGCGTGGAGTACTTC
.	TRBV7-9	TRBJ2-3	15	.	CASSPNRLRTDTQYF	TGTGCCAGCAGCCCCAACCGACTACGCACAGATACGCAGTATTTT
.	TRBV30	TRBJ1-3	14	once	CACQPGGGGNTIYF	TGTGCCTGCCAACCCGGTGGGGGGGGAAACACCATATATTTT
.	TRBV2	TRBJ2-1	12	.	CASSPGPTEQFF	TGTGCCAGCAGTCCAGGCCCTACTGAGCAGTTCTTC
.	TRBV21-1	TRBJ2-1	17	.	CASSPNFGGSSYNEQFF	TGTGCCAGCAGCCCGAATTTTGGAGGGAGCTCCTACAATGAGCAGTTCTTC
TRBD2	TRBV7-8	TRBJ2-3	18	.	CASSLKGLWEGRTDTQYF	TGTGCCAGCAGCTTAAAGGGTTTGTGGGAGGGCCGGACAGATACGCAGTATTTT
TRBD2	TRBV7-9	TRBJ2-7	14	.	CASSGSGRGGEQYF	TGTGCCAGCAGCGGCAGCGGGAGAGGCGGCGAGCAGTACTTC
.	TRBV9	TRBJ2-1	18	.	CVSSVATAVRASYNEQFF	TGTGTCAGCAGCGTAGCTACGGCGGTTCGCGCCTCCTACAATGAGCAGTTCTTC
.	TRBV2	TRBJ1-5	14	.	CASSEQGRNQPQHF	TGTGCCAGCAGTGAACAGGGGCGCAATCAGCCCCAGCATTTT
TRBD1	TRBV7-2	TRBJ2-3	17	.	CASSSQTGTGVTDTQYF	TGTGCCAGCAGCTCGCAAACCGGGACAGGGGTGACAGATACGCAGTATTTT